This T cell receptor beta chain derives from a study of low-dose radiotherapy and immunotherapy resistance in tumors. Overall study context: Every 2 weeks, cohort 1 got 0.5 Gy, reaching 6.5 Gy to the planning target volume.

Covering alpha and beta chains, TRAV- and TRBV-specific primers were used for the first-strand cDNA. The TCRs were subjected to amplification over roughly 18 PCR cycles employing a constant-region primer in conjunction with a V-primer adapter. In TCRdb, the reads were re-called with MiXCR into one record per CDR3 protein. The table lists around 7,100 distinct CDR3 sequences, roughly 50% of them singletons. V was pared by 6 bases and J by 3 bases, with 5 bases of the junction left unmatched. The germline V gene has CDR1 SQVTM and CDR2 ANQGSEA. The CDR3 has 13 amino acids. The rearrangement links TRBV29-1 to TRBJ1-5, with 7 bases that match TRBD1. The TCR originated in a human donor with advanced metastatic prostate, ovarian, gallbladder or colorectal cancer (not recorded which). This table probably holds off-target reads from a library built for another chain. CDR3 protein: CSVRGQSNQPQHF. In DNA, the CDR3 is TGCAGCGTCAGGGGACAGTCCAATCAGCCCCAGCATTTT. Full variable domain (rest looked up from reference TRBV29-1 and TRBJ1-5): SAVISQKPSRDICQRGTSLTIQCQVDSQVTMMFWYRQQPGQSLTLIATANQGSEATYESGFVIDKFPISRPNLTFSTLTVSNMSPEDSSIYLCSVRGQSNQPQHFGDGTRLSIL.